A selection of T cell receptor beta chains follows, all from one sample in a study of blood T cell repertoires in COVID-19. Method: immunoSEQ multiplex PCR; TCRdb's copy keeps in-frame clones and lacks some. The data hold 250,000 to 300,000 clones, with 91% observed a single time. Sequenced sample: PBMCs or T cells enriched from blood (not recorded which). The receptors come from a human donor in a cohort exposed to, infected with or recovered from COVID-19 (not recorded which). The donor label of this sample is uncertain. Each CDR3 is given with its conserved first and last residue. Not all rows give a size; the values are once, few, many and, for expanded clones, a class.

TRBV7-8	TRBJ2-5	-	CASSLSSGGALETQYF
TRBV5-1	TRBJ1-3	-	CASSLAPAGNTIYF
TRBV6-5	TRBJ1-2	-	CASSSGTSNYGYTF
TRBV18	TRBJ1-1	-	CASSPKGGNTEAFF
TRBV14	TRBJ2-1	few	CASSQEVAGRYNEQFF
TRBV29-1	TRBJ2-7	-	CSVAHQSYEQYF
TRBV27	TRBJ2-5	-	CASSLGLAPRETQYF
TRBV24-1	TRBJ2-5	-	CATSDPRGAAETQYF
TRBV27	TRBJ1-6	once	CATRPYRDSNSPLHF
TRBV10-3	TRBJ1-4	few	CATTQEGGTGVEKLFF
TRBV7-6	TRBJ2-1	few	CASSSQVGGFSYNEQFF
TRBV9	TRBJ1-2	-	CASSFWDRLYGYTF
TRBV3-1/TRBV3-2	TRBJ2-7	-	CASSQVSSSYEQYF
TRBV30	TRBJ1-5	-	CAWSVTGGVQPQHF
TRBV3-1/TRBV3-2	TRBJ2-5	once	CASSTKMTGRTQETQYF
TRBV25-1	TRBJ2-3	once	CASSASLEGADTQYF
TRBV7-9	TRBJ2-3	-	CASSLAILGQGANTDTQYF
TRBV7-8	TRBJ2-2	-	CASSLPAESGELFF
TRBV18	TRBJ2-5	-	CASYAQGAPGETQYF
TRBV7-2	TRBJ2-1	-	CASSLAYRGSYNEQFF
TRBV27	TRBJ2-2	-	CASSPATRVRNTGELFF
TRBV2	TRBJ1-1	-	CASSAPRQSDVNTEAFF
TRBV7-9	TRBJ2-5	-	CASSLGGEETQYF
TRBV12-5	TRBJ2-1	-	CASGLTQGRNEQFF
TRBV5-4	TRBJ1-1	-	CASSYRVSTEAFF
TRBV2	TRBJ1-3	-	CASTSSGNTIYF
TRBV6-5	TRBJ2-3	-	CASSSRQGRTDTQYF
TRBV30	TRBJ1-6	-	CAWTQRRVGANSPLHF
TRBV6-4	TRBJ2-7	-	CAREQGAGYEQYF
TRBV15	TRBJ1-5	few	CATSRLQGPNQPQHF
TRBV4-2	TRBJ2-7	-	CASSQGFATSLESYEQYF
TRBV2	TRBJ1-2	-	CASRLLGQPNYGYTF
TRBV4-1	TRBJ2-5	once	CASSAPLVPQETQYF
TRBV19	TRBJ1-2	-	CASKGTDYGYTF
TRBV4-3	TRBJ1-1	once	CASSHRGADTEAFF
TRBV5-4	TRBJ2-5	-	CASSLPGQETQYF
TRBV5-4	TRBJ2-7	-	CASSRAAPGNEQYF
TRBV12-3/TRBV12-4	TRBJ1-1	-	CASSWGAPAFF
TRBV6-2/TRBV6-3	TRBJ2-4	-	CASTPPGLAAKNIQYF
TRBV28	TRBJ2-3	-	CASSSSGTSGPSTDTQYF
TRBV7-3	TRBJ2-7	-	CASSLAGSGEQYF
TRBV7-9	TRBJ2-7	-	CASSLGLAGGFEQYF
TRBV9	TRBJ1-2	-	CASSVGGRVGYTF
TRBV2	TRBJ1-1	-	CASTRWNTEAFF
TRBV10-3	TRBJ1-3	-	CAASLASSGNTIYF
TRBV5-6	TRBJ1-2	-	CASSPTGIRYGYTF
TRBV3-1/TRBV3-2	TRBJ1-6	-	CASSQSGGSLHF
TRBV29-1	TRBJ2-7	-	CSVDASGEPYEQYF
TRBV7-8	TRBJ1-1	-	CASSFLTGDTNTEAFF
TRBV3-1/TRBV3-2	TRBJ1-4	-	CASSQDPGRSTNEKLFF
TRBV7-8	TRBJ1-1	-	CASSLEGQITEAFF
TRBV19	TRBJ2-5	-	CASSTLSLAGGWETQYF